A selection of T cell receptor beta chains follows, all from one sample in a study of CD8 T cells in ankylosing spondylitis. TCRdb re-called the 5' RACE reads through MiXCR, storing one row per CDR3 protein. The sample has 300,000 to 400,000 distinct CDR3 sequences, roughly 10% seen once. Sequencing input: blood, either unsorted or a sorted T cell fraction (not recorded which). These receptor sequences come from a female donor with ankylosing spondylitis or in good health (not recorded which). CDR3s include the opening cysteine and the closing phenylalanine or tryptophan. The D gene is left open where the match is weak. Clone size is not always given. Where it is, it says once, few, many or a class for expanded clones.

clone size,V gene,D gene,J gene,CDR3 DNA,CDR3 protein
many,TRBV7-9,-,TRBJ2-5,TGTGCCAGCAGCTCGTACGACAGCGAATTACAAGAGACCCAGTACTTC,CASSSYDSELQETQYF
many,TRBV20-1,-,TRBJ2-1,TGCAGTGCTAGTGGGGGGACCTTCGACGATGAGCAGTTCTTC,CSASGGTFDDEQFF
many,TRBV12-3/TRBV12-4,-,TRBJ1-1,TGTGCCAGCAGTCCCCCTAAGGGTAACACTGAAGCTTTCTTT,CASSPPKGNTEAFF
many,TRBV20-1,-,TRBJ2-5,TGCAGTGCTAGAGAGCGGGGCCCGTACCAAGAGACCCAGTACTTC,CSARERGPYQETQYF
-,TRBV19,-,TRBJ1-1,TGTGCCAGTAGTAGGACGATGGACACTGAAGCTTTCTTT,CASSRTMDTEAFF
many,TRBV20-1,-,TRBJ2-4,TGCAGTGCTAGACGGGGGGCCAAAAACATTCAGTACTTC,CSARRGAKNIQYF
-,TRBV28,-,TRBJ1-1,TGTGCCAGCAGTTTATCCACCCATCCGGGGGGGGATAGGGTGAACACTGAAGCTTTCTTT,CASSLSTHPGGDRVNTEAFF
many,TRBV20-1,TRBD1,TRBJ2-1,TGCAGTGCTAATACAGGGGCGGGTGAGCAGTTCTTC,CSANTGAGEQFF
-,TRBV7-2,-,TRBJ2-1,TGTGCCAGCAGCTTAGGGGCTAGCTCCCTACGTGAGCAGTTCTTC,CASSLGASSLREQFF
-,TRBV13,-,TRBJ2-1,TGTGCCTGCAGCTTTGGCCTTTCCTACAATGAGCAGTTCTTC,CACSFGLSYNEQFF
many,TRBV6-1,-,TRBJ1-1,TGTGCCAGCAGTGGGGGACGTAACACTGAAGCTTTCTTT,CASSGGRNTEAFF